These 2 T cell receptor beta chains came from one sample sequenced in a study of T cell responses to AZD1222 COVID-19 vaccine listed by TCRdb under 2021. The sample's time point, from its label and the paper: baseline before first vaccination. The treatment or condition label, as the study defines it: meningococcal conjugate vaccine given as trial control. Receptor amplification or capture employed the immunoSEQ multiplex PCR assay. Entries here come from immuneACCESS through TCRdb and include only in-frame sequences with V and J called. Some clones fail to appear in such tables; in the studies checked, an unresolved V gene covers under half of the shortfall, and the cause of the remainder is unknown. In this sample the table shows about 110,000 clones, 70% to 90% of which occur a single time. Roughly 13% of the sample comes from the top ten. The sample was peripheral blood, taken on day 0 of MenACWY control vaccination. The origin of the receptors is an adult in good health.

This clone was recorded a few times. V gene TRBV9 combines with J gene TRBJ1-3; perhaps TRBD1 as D (5 bases). The CDR3 has 15 amino acids. Germline CDR1 reads SGDLS; CDR2 reads YYNGEE. Trimming cost V 0 bases and J 2 bases, with 9 bases left between them. CDR3 loop: CASSVDGRAGNTIYF. The CDR3 region has the DNA TGTGCCAGCAGCGTAGACGGCAGGGCTGGAAACACCATATATTTT.

The V call is TRBV12-3 or TRBV12-4, the J call TRBJ2-7; 7 positions agree with TRBD1. CDR3 length: 12 amino acids. V was clipped by 7 bases and J by 5 bases; unmatched bases: 5. The CDR3 spells CASTYRGDEQYF. The DNA of the CDR3 is TGTGCCAGCACCTACAGGGGCGACGAGCAGTACTTC.